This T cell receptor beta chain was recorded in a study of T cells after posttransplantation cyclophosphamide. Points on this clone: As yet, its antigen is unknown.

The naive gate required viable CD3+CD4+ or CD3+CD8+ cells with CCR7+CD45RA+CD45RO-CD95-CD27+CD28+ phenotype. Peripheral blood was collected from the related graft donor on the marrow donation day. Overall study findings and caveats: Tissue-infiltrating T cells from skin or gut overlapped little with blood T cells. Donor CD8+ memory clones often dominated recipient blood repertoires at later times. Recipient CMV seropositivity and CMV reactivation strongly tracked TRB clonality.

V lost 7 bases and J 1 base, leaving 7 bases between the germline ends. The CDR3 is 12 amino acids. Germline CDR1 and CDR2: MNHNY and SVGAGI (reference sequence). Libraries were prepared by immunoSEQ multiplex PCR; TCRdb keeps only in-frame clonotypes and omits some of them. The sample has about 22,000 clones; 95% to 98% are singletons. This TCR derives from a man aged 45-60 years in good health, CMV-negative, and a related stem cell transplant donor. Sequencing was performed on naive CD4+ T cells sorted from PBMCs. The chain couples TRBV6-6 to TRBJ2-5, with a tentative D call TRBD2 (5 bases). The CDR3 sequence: CASKRPQETQYF. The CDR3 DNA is TGTGCCAGCAAGCGGCCCCAAGAGACCCAGTACTTC.